What follows are 12 T cell receptor beta chains derived from one specimen sequenced in a study of cytotoxic CD8 clonotypes in ibrutinib-treated CLL. Sequenced by immunoSEQ multiplex PCR; TCRdb stores in-frame clones only, minus some. Of about 140,000 clones in the sample, 75% to 95% are singletons; the top ten hold approximately 10%. The material was PBMCs, obtained after 12 months of ibrutinib treatment. The receptors originated from a human donor with chronic lymphocytic leukemia.

The V gene is TRBV4-1, the J gene TRBJ2-2, with 13 bases matching TRBD2. Trimming cost V 0 bases and J 10 bases; bases outside gene matches: 5. This CDR3 contains 16 residues. Looked up from germline, CDR1 is MGHRA and CDR2 is YSYEKL. The CDR3 sequence: CASSQDWTSGRAELFF. DNA of the CDR3: TGCGCCAGCAGCCAAGATTGGACTAGCGGGAGAGCGGAGCTGTTTTTT.

This chain links TRBV7-3 with TRBJ2-1; D remains unclear. Germline CDR1 is SGHTA and CDR2 is FQGTGA. V lost 2 bases, J lost 5 bases, and 10 bases lay in between. This CDR3 is 14 amino acids long. The CDR3, as DNA: TGTGCCAGCAGCTTATCTAACCAAAACAATGAGCAGTTCTTC. As protein: CASSLSNQNNEQFF.

V and J are TRBV2 and TRBJ2-7; TRBD1 might be the D (6 bases). CDR1 and CDR2 from the germline V gene are SNHLY and FYNNEI. CDR3 length: 14 amino acids. V dropped 4 bases and J dropped 7 bases, with 17 bases sitting between them. The CDR3 DNA reads TGTGCCAGCAGTGCCCAGACCCCTAGGGGGGAGCAGTACTTC. Its translation is CASSAQTPRGEQYF.

V usage is TRBV28 and J usage is TRBJ2-1; D is unclear. The CDR3 runs to 15 residues. The ends were cut back, 8 bases at V and 3 bases at J, with 17 bases in the middle. Germline CDR1 is MDHEN and CDR2 is SYDVKM. The CDR3 DNA follows: TGTGCCAGCTCTCCCGTCCAGAACCACTACAATGAGCAGTTCTTC. Translated: CASSPVQNHYNEQFF.

J is TRBJ2-1 and V is TRBV15, with 11 bases lining up with TRBD2. Germline CDR1 LNHNV, CDR2 YYDKDF (reference sequence). The CDR3 consists of 16 residues. Trimming at V came to 6 bases and at J to 7 bases, leaving 11 bases not matched to a gene. CDR3 loop: CATRVGGGLAVNEQFF. The CDR3 bases are TGTGCCACCAGGGTGGGGGGGGGACTAGCGGTTAATGAGCAGTTCTTC.

The count of this clone is one. The genes are TRBV19 and TRBJ1-1, with 8 bases fitting TRBD1. Germline V gene data show CDR1 as LNHDA and CDR2 as SQIVND (reference sequence). CDR3 length: 15 residues. V dropped 3 bases and J dropped 0; count of bases not matched to a gene: 3. DNA for the CDR3: TGTGCCAGTAGTATGGGACAGGAACTGAACACTGAAGCTTTCTTT. This codes for CASSMGQELNTEAFF. Looking up the rest from reference TRBV19 and TRBJ1-1 gives the full variable domain: DGGITQSPKYLFRKEGQNVTLSCEQNLNHDAMYWYRQDPGQGLRLIYYSQIVNDFQKGDIAEGYSVSREKKESFPLTVTSAQKNPTAFYLCASSMGQELNTEAFFGQGTRLTVV.

The CDR3: CASSPLTYGYTF. The CDR3 DNA reads TGTGCCAGCAGCCCCCTGACCTATGGCTACACCTTC. V usage is TRBV21-1 and J usage is TRBJ1-2. TRBV21-1 counts as a pseudogene. The CDR3 has 12 residues.

The rearrangement joins TRBV18 to TRBJ2-2; 8 nucleotides agree with TRBD1. CDR3 length: 15 residues. CDR1 and CDR2 from the germline V gene are KGHSH and LQKENI. V was clipped by 1 base and J by 4 bases; unmatched bases: 2. CDR3 loop: CASSPLTGATGELFF. The DNA for the CDR3 is TGTGCCAGCTCACCACTGACAGGGGCCACCGGGGAGCTGTTTTTT.

The V and J genes are TRBV7-2 and TRBJ2-7, with 9 bases identical to TRBD1. This CDR3 spans 15 amino acids. V was clipped by 4 bases and J by 1 base; unmatched bases: 5. Germline V CDR1 and CDR2: SGHTA, FQGNSA. The chain's CDR3 is CASSSRTGVSYEQYF. The DNA for the CDR3 is TGTGCCAGCAGCTCGCGGACAGGGGTTTCCTACGAGCAGTACTTC.

The chain uses TRBV29-1 and TRBJ2-7; D gene uncertain. Trimming removed 4 bases from V and 0 bases from J, with 7 bases in between. Looked up from germline, CDR1 is SQVTM and CDR2 is ANQGSEA. The CDR3 sequence is 12 residues long. This CDR3 is CSVAVSSYEQYF. For the CDR3, the DNA is TGCAGCGTTGCGGTCAGCTCCTACGAGCAGTACTTC.

The chain uses TRBV6-5 and TRBJ1-5; 7 nucleotides agree with TRBD1. This CDR3 is 14 amino acids long. V lost 6 bases and J lost 4; bases outside the gene matches: 6. Germline V gives CDR1 MNHEY, CDR2 SVGAGI. CDR3 region: CASRSTGTNQPQHF. Here the CDR3 DNA reads TGTGCCAGCAGGTCGACAGGGACGAATCAGCCCCAGCATTTT.

The chain recombines TRBV10-3 with TRBJ1-1; D is unclear. The length of the CDR3 is 14 residues. Germline CDR1 is ENHRY and CDR2 is SYGVKD. V was cut by 0 bases and J by 4 bases, with 9 bases left in between. The CDR3, as DNA: TGTGCCATCAGTGAGTCAAGGTCACTCACTGAAGCTTTCTTT. Protein product: CAISESRSLTEAFF.